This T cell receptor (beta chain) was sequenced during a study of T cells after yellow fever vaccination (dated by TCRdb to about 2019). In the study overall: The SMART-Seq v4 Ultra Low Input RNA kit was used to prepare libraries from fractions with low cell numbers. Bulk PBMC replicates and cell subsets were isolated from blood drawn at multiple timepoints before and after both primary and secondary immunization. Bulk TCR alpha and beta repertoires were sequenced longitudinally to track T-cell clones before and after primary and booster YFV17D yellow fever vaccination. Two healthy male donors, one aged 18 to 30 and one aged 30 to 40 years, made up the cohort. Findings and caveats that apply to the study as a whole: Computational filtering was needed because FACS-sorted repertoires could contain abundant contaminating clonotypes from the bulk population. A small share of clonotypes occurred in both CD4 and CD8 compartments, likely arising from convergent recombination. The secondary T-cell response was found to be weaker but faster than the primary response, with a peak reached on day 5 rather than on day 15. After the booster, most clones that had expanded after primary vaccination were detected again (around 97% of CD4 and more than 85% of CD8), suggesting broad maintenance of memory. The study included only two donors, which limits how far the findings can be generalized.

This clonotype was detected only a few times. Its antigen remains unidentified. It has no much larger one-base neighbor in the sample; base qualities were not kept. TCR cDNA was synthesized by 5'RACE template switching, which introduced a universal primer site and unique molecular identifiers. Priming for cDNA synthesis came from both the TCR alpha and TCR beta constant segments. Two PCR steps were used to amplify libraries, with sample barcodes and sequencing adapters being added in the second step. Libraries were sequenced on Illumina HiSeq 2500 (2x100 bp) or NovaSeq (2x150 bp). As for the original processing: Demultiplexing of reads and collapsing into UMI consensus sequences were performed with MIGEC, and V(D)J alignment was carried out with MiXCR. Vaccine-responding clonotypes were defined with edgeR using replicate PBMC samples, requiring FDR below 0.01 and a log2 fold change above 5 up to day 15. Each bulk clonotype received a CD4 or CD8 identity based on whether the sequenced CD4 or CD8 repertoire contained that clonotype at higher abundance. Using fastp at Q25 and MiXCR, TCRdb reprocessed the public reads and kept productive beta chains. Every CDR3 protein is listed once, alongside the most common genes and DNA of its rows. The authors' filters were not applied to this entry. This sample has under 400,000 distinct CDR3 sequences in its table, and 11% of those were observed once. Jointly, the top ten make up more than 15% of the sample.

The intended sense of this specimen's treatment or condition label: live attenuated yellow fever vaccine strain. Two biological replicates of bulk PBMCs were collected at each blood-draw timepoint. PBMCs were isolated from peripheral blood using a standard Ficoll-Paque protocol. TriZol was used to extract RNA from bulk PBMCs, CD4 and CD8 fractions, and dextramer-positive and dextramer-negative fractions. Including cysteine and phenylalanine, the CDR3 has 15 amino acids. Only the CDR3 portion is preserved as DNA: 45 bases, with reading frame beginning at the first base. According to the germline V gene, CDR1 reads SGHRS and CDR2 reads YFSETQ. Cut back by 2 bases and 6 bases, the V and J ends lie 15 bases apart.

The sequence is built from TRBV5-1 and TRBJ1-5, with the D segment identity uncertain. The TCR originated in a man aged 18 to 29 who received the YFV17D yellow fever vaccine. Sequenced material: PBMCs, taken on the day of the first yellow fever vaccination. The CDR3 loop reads CASSFSGQAGQPQHF. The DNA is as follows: TGCGCCAGCAGCTTCTCCGGGCAAGCAGGTCAGCCCCAGCATTTT.